The 2 T cell receptor beta chains below all came from one sample that was sequenced in a study of cytomegalovirus exposure and HLA in healthy donors (dated by TCRdb to 2016 to 2017). The library was prepared using the immunoSEQ multiplex PCR assay. Here the immuneACCESS table is served through TCRdb, limited to in-frame sequences with V and J called. Missing clones are a known gap in these copies; in checked studies unresolved V genes cover under half, and the rest lacks a known reason. Counted in this sample were around 140,000 clones; about 87% of them appeared once. The ten largest clones represent just over 8.5% of the sample. Specimen: PBMCs. These receptors came from a man aged 18 to 35 in good health and CMV-seropositive.

The V gene is TRBV10-3, the J gene TRBJ2-3, with TRBD1 matching over 7 bases. The V and J ends lost 3 bases and 6 bases, in that order; junction bases with no gene match: 0. CDR1 is ENHRY, CDR2 SYGVKD, per germline. The CDR3 extends over 12 amino acids. Here the CDR3 reads CAISEGGDTQYF. CDR3 DNA: TGTGCCATCAGTGAAGGGGGCGATACGCAGTATTTT.

J is TRBJ1-1 and V is TRBV2; 7 bases match TRBD1. The J segment lost 3 bases and the V segment lost 5 bases, leaving 3 bases of the junction unmatched. CDR1 SNHLY and CDR2 FYNNEI come from the germline V gene. The CDR3 runs 13 residues. The CDR3 nucleotides are TGTGCCAGCAGTCCCCAGGGGGACACTGAAGCTTTCTTT. Translated, it gives CASSPQGDTEAFF. The complete variable domain, with remaining parts taken from reference TRBV2 and TRBJ1-1, reads EPEVTQTPSHQVTQMGQEVILRCVPISNHLYFYWYRQILGQKVEFLVSFYNNEISEKSEIFDDQFSVERPDGSNFTLKIRSTKLEDSAMYFCASSPQGDTEAFFGQGTRLTVV.